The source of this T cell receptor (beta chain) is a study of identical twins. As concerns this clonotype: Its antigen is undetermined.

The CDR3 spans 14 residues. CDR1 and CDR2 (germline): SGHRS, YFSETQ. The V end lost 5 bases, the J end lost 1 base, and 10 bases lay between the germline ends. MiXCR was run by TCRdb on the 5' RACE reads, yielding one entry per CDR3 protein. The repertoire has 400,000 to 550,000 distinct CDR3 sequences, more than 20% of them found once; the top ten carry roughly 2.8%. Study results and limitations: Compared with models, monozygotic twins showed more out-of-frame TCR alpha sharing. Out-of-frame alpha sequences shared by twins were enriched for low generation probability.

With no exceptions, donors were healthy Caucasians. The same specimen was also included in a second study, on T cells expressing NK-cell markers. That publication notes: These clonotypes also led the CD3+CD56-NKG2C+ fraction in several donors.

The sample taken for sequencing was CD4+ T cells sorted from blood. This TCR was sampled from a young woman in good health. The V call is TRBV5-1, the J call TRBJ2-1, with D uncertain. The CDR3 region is CASSSLPSYNEQFF. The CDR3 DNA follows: TGCGCCAGCAGTAGTCTGCCTTCCTACAATGAGCAGTTCTTC.